The 19 T cell receptor beta chains given below trace back to one sample, sequenced in a study of Graves' ophthalmopathy and Graves' hyperthyroidism. For repertoire sequencing, the TCR beta CDR3 regions were amplified from RNA transcripts. Investigators did first-round RT-PCR with HTBI primers, then second-round multiplex PCR. TCRdb analysed the multiplex PCR reads with MiXCR anew, one entry per CDR3 protein. This table has about 640,000 distinct CDR3 sequences, about two fifths appearing once. Sequencing was performed on peripheral blood. The receptors stem from an adult man with Graves' ophthalmopathy.

The J gene is TRBJ1-5, the V gene TRBV15; D is uncertain. The CDR3 is 16 amino acids. The V gene's germline CDR1 is LNHNV and CDR2 YYDKDF (reference sequence). Trimming took 1 base from V and 2 from J, leaving 12 bases between them. The CDR3 bases are TGTGCCACCAGCAGAGTAGCGGGTGGGGGCAATCAGCCCCAGCATTTT. This encodes CATSRVAGGGNQPQHF. Together with reference TRBV15 and TRBJ1-5, the CDR3 gives the full variable domain: DAMVIQNPRYQVTQFGKPVTLSCSQTLNHNVMYWYQQKSSQAPKLLFHYYDKDFNNEADTPDNFQSRRPNTSFCFLDIRSPGLGDTAMYLCATSRVAGGGNQPQHFGDGTRLSIL.

The rearrangement links TRBV19 to TRBJ1-2; D possibly corresponds to TRBD1 (5 bases). The CDR3 loop spans 16 amino acids. V gave up 5 bases and J gave up 1 base, with 17 bases separating them. Per germline, CDR1 LNHDA and CDR2 SQIVND (reference sequence). The DNA for the CDR3 is TGTGCCAGTAGTCTTTACCCGGGGGTACTTAACTATGGCTACACCTTC. Translated, it gives CASSLYPGVLNYGYTF. The full variable domain, rest sourced from reference TRBV19 and TRBJ1-2, is DGGITQSPKYLFRKEGQNVTLSCEQNLNHDAMYWYRQDPGQGLRLIYYSQIVNDFQKGDIAEGYSVSREKKESFPLTVTSAQKNPTAFYLCASSLYPGVLNYGYTFGSGTRLTVV.

The chain links TRBV5-5 to TRBJ2-2, with 10 nucleotides matching TRBD1. The CDR3 is 16 residues long. J lost 3 bases, V lost 4 bases, and 6 bases had no gene match. The V gene's germline CDR1 is SGHKS and CDR2 YYEKEE (reference sequence). This CDR3 reads CASSTWTGGDTGELFF. The CDR3 DNA reads as TGTGCCAGCAGCACTTGGACAGGGGGAGACACCGGGGAGCTGTTTTTT.

J is TRBJ2-2 and V is TRBV10-3, with TRBD2 matching 12 bases. V lost 5 bases, J lost 5 bases, and 6 bases stayed unmatched. Germline V gives CDR1 ENHRY, CDR2 SYGVKD. This CDR3 spans 16 amino acids. The DNA of the CDR3 is TGTGCCATCAGTAAGACTAGCGGGAGAGGGACCGGGGAGCTGTTTTTT. The encoded protein is CAISKTSGRGTGELFF.

The chain links TRBV25-1 to TRBJ2-3; D gene uncertain. CDR1 is MGHDK and CDR2 is SYGVNS in the germline V gene. The CDR3 runs to 14 residues. Trimming pared 3 bases from V and 0 bases from J, leaving 7 bases between. Written as DNA, the CDR3 is TGTGCCAGCAGTGACTCGACTAGCACAGATACGCAGTATTTT. This sequence encodes CASSDSTSTDTQYF.

A note on this clonotype: Germline is not matched at one junction end, which may reflect a read error. The rearrangement uses TRBV10-3 and TRBJ1-1, with D perhaps matching TRBD1 (6 bases). The CDR3 contains 16 residues. The V gene's germline CDR1 is ENHRY and CDR2 SYGVKD. This chain's CDR3 is CASSSLFGGGFGEAFF. The CDR3 nucleotides read TGTGCCAGCAGTTCCCTATTTGGAGGGGGGTTCGGTGAAGCTTTCTTT.

The V gene is TRBV19, the J gene TRBJ2-7; either TRBD1 or TRBD2 may fit D (5 bases each). The CDR3 loop spans 17 amino acids. CDR1 LNHDA and CDR2 SQIVND come from the germline V gene (reference sequence). Deletions cut 6 bases from V and 2 bases from J, with 23 bases between. As DNA, the CDR3 is TGTGCCAGTAGCAAAAAAGCGTCCGGGGCTAAGACCTACGAGCAGTACTTC. Residues: CASSKKASGAKTYEQYF.

Of note for this clonotype: This clone may be a read error of a much larger clone one base away. CDR3 residues: CASSPRTGVGEQYF. The CDR3, as DNA: TGTGCCAGCAGCCCTAGGACAGGGGTTGGCGAGCAGTACTTC. The chain couples TRBV11-2 to TRBJ2-7; 9 bases are shared with TRBD1. V lost 5 bases and J lost 6; bases outside the gene matches: 8. The CDR3 is made up of 14 amino acids. In germline, CDR1 is SGHAT, CDR2 FQNNGV.

The V call is TRBV4-1, the J call TRBJ1-5; 7 nucleotides line up with TRBD1. The CDR3 covers 15 residues. From germline, CDR1 is MGHRA and CDR2 YSYEKL. The V and J ends lost 3 bases and 6 bases, in that order; junction bases with no gene match: 8. CDR3 region: CASSHGGGQSQPQHF. As DNA, the CDR3 is TGCGCCAGCAGCCATGGGGGGGGACAGTCTCAGCCCCAGCATTTT.

This clonotype was counted a few times. The chain carries TRBV9 and TRBJ1-2; D unresolved. The germline V gene encodes CDR1 SGDLS and CDR2 YYNGEE. The CDR3 runs to 14 residues. V was trimmed by 0 bases and J by 4 bases, leaving 10 bases between them. CDR3 protein: CASSVGREFYGYTF. The CDR3 DNA reads as TGTGCCAGCAGCGTAGGACGGGAGTTCTATGGCTACACCTTC.

At least ten counts were recorded for this clonotype. The V call is TRBV4-2, the J call TRBJ2-7; the D gene is possibly TRBD1 (5 bases). Germline V gives CDR1 LGHNA, CDR2 YNFKEQ. There are 12 residues in the CDR3. Trimming shortened V by 1 base and J by 6 bases, and 7 bases separated the two germline ends. The CDR3 coding sequence is TGTGCCAGCAGCCAAGTGCAGGGCGAGCAGTACTTC. Protein: CASSQVQGEQYF.

This clonotype was observed at least ten times. CDR3 DNA: TGTGCCAGCAGCCTCCAGGGGATCGGAGAAAAACTGTTTTTT. Translation: CASSLQGIGEKLFF. The chain has TRBV7-9 and TRBJ1-4; the D gene is possibly TRBD1 (6 bases). The CDR3 spans 14 residues. Deletions cut 5 bases from V and 8 bases from J, with 15 bases between. CDR1 and CDR2 from the germline V gene are SEHNR and FQNEAQ (reference sequence).

This clonotype showed up many times. The chain recombines TRBV7-9 with TRBJ1-1, with 8 bases identical to TRBD1. This CDR3 spans 15 amino acids. Trimming removed 6 bases from V and 4 bases from J; junction bases left unmatched: 10. Germline lookup yields CDR1 SEHNR and CDR2 FQNEAQ (reference sequence). As DNA, the CDR3 is TGTGCCAGCAGTTCCGGCGGGACAGGCGTCACTGAAGCTTTCTTT. Translated: CASSSGGTGVTEAFF.

The chain carries TRBV7-9 and TRBJ1-2, with D unclear. V lost 1 base and J lost 3, with 9 bases in between. Germline CDR1 reads SEHNR; CDR2 reads FQNEAQ (reference sequence). This CDR3 contains 14 residues. The CDR3 coding sequence is TGTGCCAGCAGCTTAGGCGGATCATACTATGGCTACACCTTC. Its translation is CASSLGGSYYGYTF.

Comment on this clonotype: A much larger clonotype is one base distant, so this may be a read error. The chain links TRBV19 to TRBJ1-2; 7 positions agree with TRBD1. V was pared by 5 bases and J by 2 bases, with 11 bases of the junction left unmatched. Germline loops: CDR1 LNHDA, CDR2 SQIVND (reference sequence). CDR3 length: 16 residues. The CDR3, as DNA: TGTGCCAGTAGTCCAACAGGGGCAGGGACCAACTATGGCTACACCTTC. Its translation is CASSPTGAGTNYGYTF.

This clonotype was seen repeatedly, ten times or more. This chain uses TRBV12-3 or TRBV12-4 with TRBJ1-1, with 8 bases that match TRBD1. The CDR3 contains 13 residues. V shed 6 bases, J shed 5 bases, and the junction held 5 bases outside the gene matches. CDR3 bases: TGTGCCAGCAGACCAGACAGGGGTACTGAAGCTTTCTTT. Its translation is CASRPDRGTEAFF.

For this clonotype: This may be a read error: a much more frequent sequence differs by one nucleotide. This chain uses TRBV10-2 with TRBJ2-7; unclear D gene. Per germline, CDR1 WSHSY and CDR2 SAAADI. The CDR3 covers 15 residues. Written as DNA, the CDR3 is TGTGCCAGCAGTTACGGTCCTAGAGCCTCCTACGAGCGGTACTTC. Its translation: CASSYGPRASYERYF.

This chain connects TRBV19 to TRBJ2-2; D may be TRBD2 (5 bases). This CDR3 spans 15 amino acids. The V and J ends lost 7 bases and 0 bases respectively, with 12 bases between them. CDR1 and CDR2 (germline): LNHDA, SQIVND (reference sequence). CDR3 amino acids: CASKQGSANTGELFF. The CDR3 nucleotides read TGTGCCAGTAAGCAAGGGAGCGCGAACACCGGGGAGCTGTTTTTT.

As for this clonotype: Germline and junction disagree at one end, which may indicate a read error. The gene calls are TRBV7-2 and TRBJ1-4, with D perhaps matching TRBD1 (5 bases). CDR3 length: 14 amino acids. CDR1 is SGHTA, CDR2 FQGNSA, per germline. The CDR3 region is CVSSNRKANEKLFF. CDR3 bases: TGTGTCAGCAGCAACAGGAAGGCTAATGAAAAACTGTTTTTT. The entire variable domain, with the rest obtained from reference TRBV7-2 and TRBJ1-4, is as follows: GAGVSQSPSNKVTEKGKDVELRCDPISGHTALYWYRQSLGQGLEFLIYFQGNSAPDKSGLPSDRFSAERTGGSVSTLTIQRTQQEDSAVYLCVSSNRKANEKLFFGSGTQLSVL.